This TCR beta chain was obtained from a study of blood T cell repertoires in COVID-19. For the study at large: The analysed material was cDNA or gDNA that came from T cells, B-cell-depleted T cells, or PBMCs.

The CDR3 totals 16 residues. From germline, CDR1 is SGHTA and CDR2 FQGNSA. V was shortened by 0 bases and J by 2 bases, with 10 bases between the two germline ends. Measured with immunoSEQ multiplex PCR; TCRdb has only the in-frame clones, and not every one. The sample shows about 26,000 clones, about 90% of them seen only once. The clonotype comes from a human donor in a cohort sampled during active COVID-19. The chain combines TRBV7-2 with TRBJ2-2, with D perhaps TRBD2 (6 bases). The sample taken for sequencing was peripheral blood. The CDR3 bases are TGTGCCAGCAGCTTAGCCCCGGGACTTAACACCGGGGAGCTGTTTTTT. It encodes CASSLAPGLNTGELFF.